Sequencing of this T cell receptor (beta chain) was carried out in a study of shared clonotypes between healthy human individuals (dated by TCRdb to the early 2020s). Notes on the research overall: The cohort comprised a couple of women and a few men aged 18 to 49 years. For each donor, CD4 naive and CD4 memory were each run on three plates, CD8 naive on two plates, and CD8 memory on one plate. To estimate repertoire size and how much clonotype sharing occurs between individuals, the study deeply sequenced the blood TCR repertoires of about five healthy adults. Different laboratories and diverse techniques were used to prepare libraries and sequence TCR repertoires, to increase sequencing depth and limit assay-specific biases. Per donor, leukapheresis produced somewhere between about 0.8 and 9 billion PBMCs. Overall results and qualifications from the work: Pairwise subsampling indicated that sequencing depth was expected to affect the degree of clonotype sharing among donors. Even with the large sequencing depth, rarefaction of the sorted-subset datasets indicated that sequencing was incomplete. Sampling was limited to blood, and TCR repertoires in tissue likely differ from TCR repertoires in blood. Naive subsets generally had larger estimated clonotype richness than memory subsets. The genetic and exposure-history diversity represented was limited by the small number of donors. Across a few donors, roughly 5% of naive CD4, roughly 3.4% of naive CD8, 2.3% of memory CD4, and 0.4% of memory CD8 clonotypes were shared. Clonotypes shared by all four sorted-subset donors showed higher generation probabilities than non-shared clonotypes.

The donors were healthy, HIV-negative adults who had no recently reported acute infections or vaccinations. Only Caucasian adults living in Nashville, Tennessee, USA were represented among the donors. CD4+ T cells were enriched through magnetic negative selection, after which naive cells were positively selected on CD45RA and the remaining negative fraction served as the memory subset. After blood collection by leukapheresis, PBMCs were isolated using Ficoll-Histopaque density gradient centrifugation and then cryopreserved in the vapor phase of liquid nitrogen. Purity and quantity of every magnetically sorted T cell population were checked by analytical flow cytometry. Genomic DNA was isolated from each sorted fraction and quantified by UV absorbance on a Nanodrop 2000c. Of note for this clone: Its antigen is not yet known. One base away there is no much larger clone; base qualities are not given.

V gives up 1 base and J gives up 3 bases, and the segment between their germline ends measures 10 bases. According to the germline V gene (reference sequence), CDR1 reads LNHDA and CDR2 reads SQIVND. From the cysteine up to the phenylalanine, the CDR3 has a length of 14 residues. Just CDR3 DNA is preserved here, 42 bases in frame from base 1. Using the deep immunoSEQ assay, multiplex PCR amplified TCR CDR3 regions from genomic DNA. Extracted genomic DNA from each cell subset was spread evenly across all wells of several immunoSEQ 96-well plates, with each plate serving as a replicate. For sorted subsets, each replicate PCR was loaded with around 200 ng genomic DNA, equivalent to some 27,000 T cell genomes. The purified libraries were quantified using a Qubit 3.0 fluorometer, sized with a Bioanalyzer 2100, and then quantified again using the KAPA Library Quantification kit. A separate single-read 150-cycle Illumina NextSeq 550 flow cell was used to sequence each immunoSEQ 96-well plate. Turning to the authors' computational methods: Because only junctional sequences without quality scores were contained in the immunoSEQ output, filtering matching that applied to full-length reads could not be performed. To assign V/J genes and CDR3, sequences were annotated using PyIR, a Python wrapper for IgBLAST v1.9, with IMGT germline references. Reads were removed for weak V/J assignments (E-value above 1e-6), missing CDR3, stop codons, out-of-frame junctions, or ambiguous translated residues. A V3J clonotype was defined by an identical inferred V gene, J gene, and CDR3 amino acid sequence. Percentage overlap between repertoires was computed as shared unique clonotypes divided by the size of the smaller repertoire. RTK rarefaction, the Chao1 estimator, and Recon v2.1 estimates of unobserved clonotypes were used to assess repertoire richness. For all TCRbeta clonotypes obtained by the gDNA method from a few donors, generation probabilities were computed with OLGA. In its TCRdb copy, this immuneACCESS table keeps in-frame sequences only and misses some clones. Where compared with another copy, unresolved V genes explain less than half of these, and the others have no known cause. V and J calls and clone size come straight from that table; D and trimming were deduced from the DNA. Present in this sample are about 980,000 clones, approximately 80% of which were seen just once. Over 1.3% of the sample is taken by the ten largest.

This receptor chain uses TRBV19 and TRBJ2-7, and perhaps TRBD1 as D gene, on 6 matching bases. The specimen was memory CD4+ T cells sorted from blood. The label giving this sample's cell subset or site can be read as: CD45RA-negative fraction. The sequence came from a man younger than 30 in good health. The DNA sequence is as follows: TGTGCCAGTAGTATAGGCAGGGGCCACTACGAGCAGTACTTC. Translated, it reads CASSIGRGHYEQYF.